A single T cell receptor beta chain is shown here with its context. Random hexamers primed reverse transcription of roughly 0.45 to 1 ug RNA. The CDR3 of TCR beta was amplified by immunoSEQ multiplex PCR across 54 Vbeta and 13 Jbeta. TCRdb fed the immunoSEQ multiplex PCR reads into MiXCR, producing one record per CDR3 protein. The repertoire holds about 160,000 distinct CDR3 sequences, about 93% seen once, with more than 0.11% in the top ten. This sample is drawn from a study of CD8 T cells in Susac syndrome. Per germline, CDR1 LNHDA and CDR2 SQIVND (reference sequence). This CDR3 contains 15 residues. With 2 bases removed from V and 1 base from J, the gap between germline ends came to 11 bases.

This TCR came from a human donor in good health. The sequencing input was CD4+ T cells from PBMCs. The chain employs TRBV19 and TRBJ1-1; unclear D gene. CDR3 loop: CASSISGVRNTEAFF. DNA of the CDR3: TGTGCCAGTAGTATATCCGGGGTTAGGAACACTGAAGCTTTCTTT. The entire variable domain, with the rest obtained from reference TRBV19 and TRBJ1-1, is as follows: DGGITQSPKYLFRKEGQNVTLSCEQNLNHDAMYWYRQDPGQGLRLIYYSQIVNDFQKGDIAEGYSVSREKKESFPLTVTSAQKNPTAFYLCASSISGVRNTEAFFGQGTRLTVV.